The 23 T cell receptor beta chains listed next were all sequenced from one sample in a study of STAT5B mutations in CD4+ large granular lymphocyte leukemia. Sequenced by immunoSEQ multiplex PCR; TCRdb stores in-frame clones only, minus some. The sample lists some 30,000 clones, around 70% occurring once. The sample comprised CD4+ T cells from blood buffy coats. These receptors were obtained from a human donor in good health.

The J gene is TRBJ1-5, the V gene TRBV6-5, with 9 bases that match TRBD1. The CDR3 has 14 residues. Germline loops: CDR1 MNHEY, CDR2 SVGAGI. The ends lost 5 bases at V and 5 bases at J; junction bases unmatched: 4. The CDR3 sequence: CASSRQGGDQPQHF. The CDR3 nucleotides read TGTGCCAGCAGTCGACAGGGGGGGGATCAGCCCCAGCATTTT.

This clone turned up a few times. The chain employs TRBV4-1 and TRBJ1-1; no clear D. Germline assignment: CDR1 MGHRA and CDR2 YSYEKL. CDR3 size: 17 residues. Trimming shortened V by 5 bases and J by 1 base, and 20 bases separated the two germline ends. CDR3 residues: CASSTPRFSLENTEAFF. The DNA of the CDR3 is TGCGCCAGCAGCACCCCTCGTTTTAGTTTGGAGAACACTGAAGCTTTCTTT.

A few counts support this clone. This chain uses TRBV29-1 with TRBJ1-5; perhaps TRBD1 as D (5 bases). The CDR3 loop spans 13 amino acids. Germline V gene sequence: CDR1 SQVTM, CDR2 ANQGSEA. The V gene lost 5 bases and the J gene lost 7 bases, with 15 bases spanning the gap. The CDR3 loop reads CSVRDGGNQPQHF. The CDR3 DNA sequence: TGCAGCGTTAGGGACGGTGGGAACCAGCCCCAGCATTTT.

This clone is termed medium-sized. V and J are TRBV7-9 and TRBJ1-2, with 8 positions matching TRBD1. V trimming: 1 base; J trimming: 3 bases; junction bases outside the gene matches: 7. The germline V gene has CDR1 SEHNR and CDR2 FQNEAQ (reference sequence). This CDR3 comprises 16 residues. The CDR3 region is CASSLGGRGQDYGYTF. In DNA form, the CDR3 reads TGTGCCAGCAGCTTAGGGGGACGGGGACAGGACTATGGCTACACCTTC.

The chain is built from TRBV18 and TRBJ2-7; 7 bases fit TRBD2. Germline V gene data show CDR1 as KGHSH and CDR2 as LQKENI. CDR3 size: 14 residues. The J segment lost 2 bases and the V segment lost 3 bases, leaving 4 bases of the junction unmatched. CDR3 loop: CASSPGGIPYEQYF. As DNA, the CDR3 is TGTGCCAGCTCACCGGGGGGGATCCCCTACGAGCAGTACTTC.

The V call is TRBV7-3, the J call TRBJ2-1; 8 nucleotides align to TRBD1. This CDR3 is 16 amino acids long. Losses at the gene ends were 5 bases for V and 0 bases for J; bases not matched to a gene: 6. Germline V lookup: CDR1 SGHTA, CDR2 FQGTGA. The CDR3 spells CASSPPGTGSYNEQFF. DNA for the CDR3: TGTGCCAGCAGCCCACCCGGGACAGGCTCCTACAATGAGCAGTTCTTC.

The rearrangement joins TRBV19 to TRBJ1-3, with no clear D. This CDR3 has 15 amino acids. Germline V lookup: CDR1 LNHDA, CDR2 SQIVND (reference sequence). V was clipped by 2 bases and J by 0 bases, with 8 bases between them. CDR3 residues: CASSILVGSGNTIYF. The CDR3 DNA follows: TGTGCCAGTAGTATACTGGTCGGCTCTGGAAACACCATATATTTT.

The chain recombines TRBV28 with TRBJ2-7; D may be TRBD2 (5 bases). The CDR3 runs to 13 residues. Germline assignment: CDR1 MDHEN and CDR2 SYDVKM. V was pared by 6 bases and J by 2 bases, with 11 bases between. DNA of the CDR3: TGTGCCAGCAGCATAGCGAACGCCTACGAGCAGTACTTC. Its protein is CASSIANAYEQYF.

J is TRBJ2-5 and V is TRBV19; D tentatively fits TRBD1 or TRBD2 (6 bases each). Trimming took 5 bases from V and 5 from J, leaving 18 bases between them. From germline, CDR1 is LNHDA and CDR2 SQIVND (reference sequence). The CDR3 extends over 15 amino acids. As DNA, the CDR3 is TGTGCCAGTAGTTCACAGGCGCAAGGGGGGGAGACCCAGTACTTC. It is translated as CASSSQAQGGETQYF.

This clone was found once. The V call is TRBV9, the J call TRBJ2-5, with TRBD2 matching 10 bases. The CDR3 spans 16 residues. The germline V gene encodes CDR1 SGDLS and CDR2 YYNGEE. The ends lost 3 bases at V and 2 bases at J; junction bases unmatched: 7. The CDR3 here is CASSGNSGGLQETQYF. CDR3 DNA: TGTGCCAGCAGCGGGAATAGCGGGGGGCTGCAAGAGACCCAGTACTTC.

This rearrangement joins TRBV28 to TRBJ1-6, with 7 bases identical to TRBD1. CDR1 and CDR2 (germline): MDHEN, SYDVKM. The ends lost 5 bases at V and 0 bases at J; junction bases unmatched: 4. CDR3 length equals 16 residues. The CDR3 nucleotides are TGTGCCAGCAGTCCGGACAGGAGCTCCTATAATTCACCCCTCCACTTT. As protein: CASSPDRSSYNSPLHF. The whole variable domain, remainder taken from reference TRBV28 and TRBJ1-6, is DVKVTQSSRYLVKRTGEKVFLECVQDMDHENMFWYRQDPGLGLRLIYFSYDVKMKEKGDIPEGYSVSREKKERFSLILESASTNQTSMYLCASSPDRSSYNSPLHFGNGTRLTVT.

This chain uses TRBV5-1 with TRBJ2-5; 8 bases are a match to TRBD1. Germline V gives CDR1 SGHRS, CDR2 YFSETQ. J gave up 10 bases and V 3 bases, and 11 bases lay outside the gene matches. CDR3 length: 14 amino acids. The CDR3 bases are TGCGCCAGCAGCTCACTTAACAGGGGGGAAGTCCAGTACTTC. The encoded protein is CASSSLNRGEVQYF.

The CDR3 region has the DNA TGTGCCAGCAGTTTATTAGGACAGGGGGTTTACGAGCAGTACTTC. Protein product: CASSLLGQGVYEQYF. The chain couples TRBV27 to TRBJ2-7; 10 nucleotides line up with TRBD1. The junction had 4 bases not matched to a gene; V was cut back by 1 base and J by 4 bases. The germline V gene has CDR1 MNHEY and CDR2 SMNVEV (reference sequence). The length of the CDR3 is 15 residues.

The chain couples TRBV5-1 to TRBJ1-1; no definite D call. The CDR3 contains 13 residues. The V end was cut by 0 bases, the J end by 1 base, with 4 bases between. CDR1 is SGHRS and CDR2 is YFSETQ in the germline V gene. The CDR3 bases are TGCGCCAGCAGCTTGGGCAAGAACACTGAAGCTTTCTTT. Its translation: CASSLGKNTEAFF.

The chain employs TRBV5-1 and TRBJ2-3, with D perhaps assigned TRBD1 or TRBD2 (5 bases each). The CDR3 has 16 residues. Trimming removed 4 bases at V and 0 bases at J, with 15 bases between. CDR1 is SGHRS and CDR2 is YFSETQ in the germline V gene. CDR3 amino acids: CASSPGTAPSTDTQYF. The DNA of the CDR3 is TGCGCCAGCAGCCCCGGGACGGCCCCTAGCACAGATACGCAGTATTTT.

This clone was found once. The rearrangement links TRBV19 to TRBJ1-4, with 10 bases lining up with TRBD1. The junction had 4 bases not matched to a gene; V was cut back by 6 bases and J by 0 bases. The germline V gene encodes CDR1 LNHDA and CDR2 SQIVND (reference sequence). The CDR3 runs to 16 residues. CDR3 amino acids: CASSTGQGATNEKLFF. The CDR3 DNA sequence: TGTGCCAGTAGCACAGGACAGGGGGCAACTAATGAAAAACTGTTTTTT.

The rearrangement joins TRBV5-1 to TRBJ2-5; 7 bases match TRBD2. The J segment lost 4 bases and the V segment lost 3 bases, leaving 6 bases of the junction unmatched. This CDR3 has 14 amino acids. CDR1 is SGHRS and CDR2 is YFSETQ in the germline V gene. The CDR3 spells CASSSGLLGETQYF. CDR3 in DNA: TGCGCCAGCAGCTCGGGACTACTCGGAGAGACCCAGTACTTC.

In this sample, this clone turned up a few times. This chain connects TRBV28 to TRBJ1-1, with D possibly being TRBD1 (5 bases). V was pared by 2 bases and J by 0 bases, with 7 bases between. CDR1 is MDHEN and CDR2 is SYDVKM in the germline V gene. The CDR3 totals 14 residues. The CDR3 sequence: CASSLRGMNTEAFF. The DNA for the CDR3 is TGTGCCAGCAGTTTACGGGGCATGAACACTGAAGCTTTCTTT.

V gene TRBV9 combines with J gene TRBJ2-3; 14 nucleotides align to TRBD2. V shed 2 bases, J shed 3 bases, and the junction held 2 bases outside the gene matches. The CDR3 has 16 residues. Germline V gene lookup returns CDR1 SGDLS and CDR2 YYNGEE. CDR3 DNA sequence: TGTGCCAGCAGCGTCCGACTAGCGGGGGGGACAGATACGCAGTATTTT. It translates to CASSVRLAGGTDTQYF.

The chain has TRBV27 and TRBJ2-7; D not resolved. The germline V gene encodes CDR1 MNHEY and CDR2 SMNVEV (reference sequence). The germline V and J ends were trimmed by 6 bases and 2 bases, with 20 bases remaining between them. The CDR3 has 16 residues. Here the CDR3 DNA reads TGTGCCAGCAGGCCGCTGACGGGCCGGGTTACCTACGAGCAGTACTTC. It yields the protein CASRPLTGRVTYEQYF.

CDR3 amino acids: CASSEARSGELFF. CDR3 nucleotide sequence: TGTGCCAGCAGTGAAGCCCGCTCAGGCGAGCTGTTTTTT. V gene TRBV6-1 combines with J gene TRBJ2-2; D ambiguous. V was cut by 0 bases and J by 11 bases, with 10 bases left in between. Germline CDR1 and CDR2: MNHNS and SASEGT. The CDR3 contains 13 residues.

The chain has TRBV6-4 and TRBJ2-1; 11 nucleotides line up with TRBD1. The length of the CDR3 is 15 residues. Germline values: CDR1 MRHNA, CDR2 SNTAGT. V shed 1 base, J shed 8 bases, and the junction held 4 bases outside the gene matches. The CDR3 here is CASSDWDRGFDEQFF. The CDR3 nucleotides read TGTGCCAGCAGTGACTGGGACAGGGGGTTTGATGAGCAGTTCTTC.

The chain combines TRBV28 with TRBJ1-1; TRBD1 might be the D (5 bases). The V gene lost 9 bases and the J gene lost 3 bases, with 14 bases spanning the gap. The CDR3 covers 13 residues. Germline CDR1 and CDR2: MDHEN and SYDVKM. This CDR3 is CARFPGKDTEAFF. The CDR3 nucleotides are TGTGCCAGGTTCCCAGGGAAGGACACTGAAGCTTTCTTT.